This T cell receptor (beta chain) is from a study of response to subunit inactivated influenza vaccine. General observations from the study: Only a handful of new T cells, the authors suggested, are recruited with each seasonal influenza vaccination.

TCRdb reprocessed the RT-PCR reads via MiXCR and lists one record per CDR3 protein. The sample shows over 150,000 distinct CDR3 sequences, approximately 15% of them seen only once. The germline V and J ends were trimmed by 8 bases and 4 bases, with 16 bases remaining between them. This CDR3 has 14 residues. This clonotype has only a few counts. As yet, its antigen is unknown. Source: CD8+ T cells sorted from PBMCs, taken more than 4 days after vaccination. The TCR sequence derives from a man between 45 and 60 years old who received an inactivated influenza vaccine. This chain connects TRBV12-3 or TRBV12-4 to TRBJ2-3; no firm D call. CDR3 in amino acids: CASFPSGAPDTQYF. For the CDR3, the DNA is TGTGCCAGCTTCCCGTCGGGCGCACCAGATACGCAGTATTTT.